A selection of T cell receptor beta chains follows, all from one sample in a study of identical twins. TCRdb reprocessed the 5' RACE reads via MiXCR and lists one record per CDR3 protein. The data show some 1,700,000 distinct CDR3 sequences, with 25% to 35% seen just once and over 0.25% held by the top ten. The specimen sequenced was cord blood. The receptor source for this set is a newborn girl in good health. Both conserved end residues are part of each CDR3. The D gene is left open where the match is weak. Rows give clone size only sometimes, using once, few, many, or a class for an expanded clone.

V gene	clone size	J gene	D gene	CDR3 DNA	CDR3 protein
TRBV5-1	many	TRBJ2-7	TRBD2	TGTGCCAGCAGTTTGGCGGGAGGGAGCTCCTACGAGCAGTACTTC	CASSLAGGSSYEQYF
TRBV7-2	few	TRBJ2-1	NA	TGTGCCAGCAGCTTACGAAATACCTCCTACAATGAGCAGTTCTTC	CASSLRNTSYNEQFF
TRBV4-1	NA	TRBJ2-3	NA	TGCGCCAGCAGCCAAGGACCCTCAGAGGATACGCAGTATTTT	CASSQGPSEDTQYF
TRBV27	many	TRBJ1-2	NA	TGTGCCAGCAGGGGCAGGAACTATGGCTACACCTTC	CASRGRNYGYTF
TRBV20-1	NA	TRBJ2-7	TRBD2	TGCAGTGCCCAAAGCGGGGGCTACGAGCAGTACTTC	CSAQSGGYEQYF
TRBV28	NA	TRBJ2-5	NA	TGTGCCAGCAGTTTATCGGCGGAGGGGAGAGAGACCCAGTACTTC	CASSLSAEGRETQYF
TRBV5-1	NA	TRBJ1-4	NA	TGCGCCAGCAGCTTGAGACGGCGAACTAATGAAAAACTGTTTTTT	CASSLRRRTNEKLFF
TRBV7-2	NA	TRBJ1-2	NA	TGTGCCAGCAGCTTATTTCTCAGTCAAGCTAACTATGGCTACACCTTC	CASSLFLSQANYGYTF
TRBV12-3/TRBV12-4	NA	TRBJ2-2	NA	TGTGCCAGCAGTTTTCGTGGTGTCGGGGAGCTGTTTTTT	CASSFRGVGELFF
TRBV10-3	once	TRBJ1-5	NA	TGTGCCATCAGTGAGCTAGGGGCCGATCAGCCCCAGCATTTT	CAISELGADQPQHF
TRBV2	NA	TRBJ2-3	TRBD2	TGTGCCAGCAGTGAAATGGTAGCGGGGGTTTTCACAGATACGCAGTATTTT	CASSEMVAGVFTDTQYF
TRBV13	NA	TRBJ2-5	NA	TGTGCCAGCAGGCACGCTGGCAGGTCCCCCCTACGAGAGCAGTACTTC	CASRHAGRSPLREQYF
TRBV6-2/TRBV6-3	many	TRBJ2-7	TRBD1	TGTGCCAGCAGTGACCAACAGGGGTATTACGAGCAGTACTTC	CASSDQQGYYEQYF
TRBV28	few	TRBJ2-7	NA	TGTGCCAGCCTGGAGGGGGGGCGGATGGACTACGAGCAGTACTTC	CASLEGGRMDYEQYF
TRBV13	NA	TRBJ2-5	TRBD1	TGTGCCAGCAGCTTACGCTGGACAGGGGGCTACGGGGAGCAGTACTTC	CASSLRWTGGYGEQYF
TRBV2	few	TRBJ1-2	NA	TGTGCCAGCATCGGGGGTAGGGGCAATAGAGGCTACACCTTC	CASIGGRGNRGYTF
TRBV29-1	NA	TRBJ1-5	NA	TGCAGCGTTGGTCGAGGGGATCAGCCCCAGCATTTT	CSVGRGDQPQHF
TRBV7-9	few	TRBJ1-5	TRBD1	TGTGCCAGCAGCTCAAGGACAGGGATAGATCAGCCCCAGCATTTT	CASSSRTGIDQPQHF
TRBV11-2	NA	TRBJ2-1	TRBD1	TGTGCCAGCAGCTACAGGGGTCAATACAATGAGCAGTTCTTC	CASSYRGQYNEQFF
TRBV20-1	few	TRBJ2-3	TRBD2	TGCAGTGAGACTAGCGCCACAGATACGCAGTATTTT	CSETSATDTQYF
TRBV24-1	NA	TRBJ2-2	NA	TGTGCCACCAGTGATTCAGCGGCGGCAGGCGGGGAGCTGTTTTTT	CATSDSAAAGGELFF
TRBV12-3/TRBV12-4	NA	TRBJ2-2	TRBD1	TGTGTGAGCCGGAAGGACAGGGAAAACACCGGGGAGCTGTTTTTT	CVSRKDRENTGELFF
TRBV21-1	few	TRBJ2-3	NA	TGTGCCAGCAGCAGAGAACCGGGAGCGTGTGATACGCAGTATTTT	CASSREPGACDTQYF
TRBV28	few	TRBJ2-7	TRBD2	TGTGCCAGCCGACAGACTAGCGGGAACTCCTACGAGCAGTACTTC	CASRQTSGNSYEQYF
TRBV4-2	NA	TRBJ2-5	NA	TGTGCCAGCAGCCAAACGGGTGACAGCCAAGAGACCCAGTACTTC	CASSQTGDSQETQYF
TRBV5-4	NA	TRBJ2-1	TRBD2	TGTGCCAGCAGCTTGGACCGGGGGGACTACAATGAGCAGTTCTTC	CASSLDRGDYNEQFF
TRBV24-1	few	TRBJ2-3	TRBD2	TGTGCCACCAGTGAACAGGGATATGAGACTAGCGGCACAGATACGCAGTATTTT	CATSEQGYETSGTDTQYF
TRBV27	few	TRBJ2-4	TRBD2	TGTGCCAGCAGTCCGAGAGCGGGGGGGCCTCTAGCCAAAAACATTCAGTACTTC	CASSPRAGGPLAKNIQYF
TRBV5-5	NA	TRBJ1-2	NA	TGTGCCAGCAGCTTATTTTGGGGACTCTATGGCTACACCTTC	CASSLFWGLYGYTF
TRBV29-1	few	TRBJ1-4	NA	TGCAGCGCCGGAACAAGGGGTAGAGCTAATGAAAAACTGTTTTTT	CSAGTRGRANEKLFF
TRBV3-1	few	TRBJ1-4	TRBD1	TGTGCCAGCATCATCCGGACAGGGGGAAGAGAAAAACTGTTTTTT	CASIIRTGGREKLFF
TRBV12-3/TRBV12-4	many	TRBJ1-5	NA	TGTGCCAGCACGGGATCTAATCAGCCCCAGCATTTT	CASTGSNQPQHF
TRBV29-1	NA	TRBJ1-2	NA	TGCAGCGTTGAGGACCCAGGGTGGTATAATTTGGGCTACACCTTC	CSVEDPGWYNLGYTF
TRBV9	few	TRBJ2-1	TRBD1	TGTGCCAGCAGCATCCGACAGGGGCTTAAATACAATGAGCAGTTCTTC	CASSIRQGLKYNEQFF
TRBV6-1	NA	TRBJ1-5	NA	TGTGCCAGCAGCGTAAGGGGCCATCAGCCCCAGCATTTT	CASSVRGHQPQHF
TRBV20-1	few	TRBJ1-2	NA	TGCAGTGCTAGAATCGGGGGTTATGGCTACACCTTC	CSARIGGYGYTF
TRBV28	few	TRBJ2-3	TRBD2	TGTGCCAGCAGTGGACGACATCCCCTAGCGGGACGACGCACAGATACGCAGTATTTT	CASSGRHPLAGRRTDTQYF
TRBV20-1	NA	TRBJ2-1	TRBD2	TGCAGTGCTAGAAGACTAGCGGGAGGTATTTACAATGAGCAGTTCTTC	CSARRLAGGIYNEQFF
TRBV12-3/TRBV12-4	many	TRBJ2-1	TRBD2	TGTGCCAGCAGTTCTAGGACTAGCGGGAGGGTTAATGAGCAGTTCTTC	CASSSRTSGRVNEQFF
TRBV6-1	NA	TRBJ2-7	TRBD1	TGTGCCAGCAGTGGCCCAGGGGGTATCTACGAGCAGTACTTC	CASSGPGGIYEQYF
TRBV20-1	NA	TRBJ1-1	TRBD1	TGCAGTGCTACTTTACAGGGGATGGAGGACACTGAAGCTTTCTTT	CSATLQGMEDTEAFF